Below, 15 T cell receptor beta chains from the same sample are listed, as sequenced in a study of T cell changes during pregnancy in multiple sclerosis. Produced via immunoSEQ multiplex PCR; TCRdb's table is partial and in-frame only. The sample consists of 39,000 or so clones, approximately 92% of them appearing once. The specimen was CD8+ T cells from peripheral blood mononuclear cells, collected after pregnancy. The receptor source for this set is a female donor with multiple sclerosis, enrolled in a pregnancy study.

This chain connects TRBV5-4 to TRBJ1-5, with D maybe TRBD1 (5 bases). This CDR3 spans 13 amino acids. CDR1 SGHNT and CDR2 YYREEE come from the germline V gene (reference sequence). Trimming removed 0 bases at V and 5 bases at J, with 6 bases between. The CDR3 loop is CASSLDRYQPQHF. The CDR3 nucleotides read TGTGCCAGCAGCTTGGACAGGTATCAGCCCCAGCATTTT.

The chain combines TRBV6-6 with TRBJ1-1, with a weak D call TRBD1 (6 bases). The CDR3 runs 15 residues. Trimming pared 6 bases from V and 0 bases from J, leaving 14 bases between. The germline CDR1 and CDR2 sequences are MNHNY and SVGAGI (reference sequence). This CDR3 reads CASRPRTVMNTEAFF. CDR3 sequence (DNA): TGTGCCAGCAGACCACGGACAGTCATGAACACTGAAGCTTTCTTT.

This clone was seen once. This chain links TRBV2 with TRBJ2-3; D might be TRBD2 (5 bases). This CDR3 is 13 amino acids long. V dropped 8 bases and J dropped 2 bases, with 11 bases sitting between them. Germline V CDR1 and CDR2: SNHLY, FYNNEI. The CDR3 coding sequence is TGTGCCAGCGAAGCGGACCTCACAGATACGCAGTATTTT. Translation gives CASEADLTDTQYF.

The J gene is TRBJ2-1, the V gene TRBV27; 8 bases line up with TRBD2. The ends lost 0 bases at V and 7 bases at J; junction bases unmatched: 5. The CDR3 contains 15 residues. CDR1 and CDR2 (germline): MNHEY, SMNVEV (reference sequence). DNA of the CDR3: TGTGCCAGCAGTTTATCGGGTTCGGGGGGGAATGAGCAGTTCTTC. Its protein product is CASSLSGSGGNEQFF.

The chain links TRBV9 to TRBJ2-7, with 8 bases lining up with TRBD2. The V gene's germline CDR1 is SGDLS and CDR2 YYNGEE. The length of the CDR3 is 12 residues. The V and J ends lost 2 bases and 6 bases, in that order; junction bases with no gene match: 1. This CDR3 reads CASSVTSGEQYF. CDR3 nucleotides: TGTGCCAGCAGCGTCACTAGCGGCGAGCAGTACTTC.

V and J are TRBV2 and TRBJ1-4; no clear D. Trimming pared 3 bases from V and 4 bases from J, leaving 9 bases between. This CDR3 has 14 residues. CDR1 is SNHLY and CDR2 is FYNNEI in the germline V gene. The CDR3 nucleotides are TGTGCCAGCAGTGACCGACAAATTAATGAAAAACTGTTTTTT. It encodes CASSDRQINEKLFF.

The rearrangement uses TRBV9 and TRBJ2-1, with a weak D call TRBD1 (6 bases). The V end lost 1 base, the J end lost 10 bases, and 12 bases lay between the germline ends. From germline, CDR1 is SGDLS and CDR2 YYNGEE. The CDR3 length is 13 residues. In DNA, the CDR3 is TGTGCCAGCAGCGTATTAGACAGGAGAGAGCAGTTCTTC. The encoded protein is CASSVLDRREQFF.

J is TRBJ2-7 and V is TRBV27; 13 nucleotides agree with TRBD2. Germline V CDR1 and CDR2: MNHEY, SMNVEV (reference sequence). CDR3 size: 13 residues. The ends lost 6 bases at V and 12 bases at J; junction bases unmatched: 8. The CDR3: CASRGTSGMGLYF. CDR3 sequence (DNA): TGTGCCAGCAGGGGGACTAGCGGGATGGGTTTGTACTTC.

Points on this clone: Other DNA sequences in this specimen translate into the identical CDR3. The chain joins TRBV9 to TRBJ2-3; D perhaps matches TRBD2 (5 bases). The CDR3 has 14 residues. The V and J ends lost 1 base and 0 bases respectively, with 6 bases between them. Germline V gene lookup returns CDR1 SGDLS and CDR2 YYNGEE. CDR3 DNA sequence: TGTGCCAGCAGCGTATCGGGAAGCACAGATACGCAGTATTTT. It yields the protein CASSVSGSTDTQYF.

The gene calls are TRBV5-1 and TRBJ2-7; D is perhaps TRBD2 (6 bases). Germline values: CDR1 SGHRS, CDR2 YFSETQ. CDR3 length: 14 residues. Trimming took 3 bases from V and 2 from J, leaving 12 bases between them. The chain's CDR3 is CASSSDGGAYEQYF. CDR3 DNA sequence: TGCGCCAGCAGCTCGGACGGAGGGGCCTACGAGCAGTACTTC.

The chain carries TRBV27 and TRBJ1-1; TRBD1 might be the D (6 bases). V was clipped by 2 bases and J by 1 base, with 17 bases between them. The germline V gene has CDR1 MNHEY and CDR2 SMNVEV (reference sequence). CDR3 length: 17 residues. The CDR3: CASSLRWGPGSNTEAFF. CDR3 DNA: TGTGCCAGCAGTTTAAGGTGGGGGCCCGGTTCGAACACTGAAGCTTTCTTT.

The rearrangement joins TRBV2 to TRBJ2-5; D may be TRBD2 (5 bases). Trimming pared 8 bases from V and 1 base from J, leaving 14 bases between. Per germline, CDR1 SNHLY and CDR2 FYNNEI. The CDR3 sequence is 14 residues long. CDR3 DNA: TGTGCCAGCTGTCCCGACGGAGGCCAAGAGACCCAGTACTTC. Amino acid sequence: CASCPDGGQETQYF.

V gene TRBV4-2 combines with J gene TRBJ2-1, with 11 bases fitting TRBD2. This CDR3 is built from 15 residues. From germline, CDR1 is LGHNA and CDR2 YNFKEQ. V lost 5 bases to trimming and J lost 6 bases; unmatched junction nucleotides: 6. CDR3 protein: CASSYSGGGSNEQFF. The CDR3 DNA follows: TGTGCCAGCAGCTATAGCGGGGGGGGTAGCAATGAGCAGTTCTTC.

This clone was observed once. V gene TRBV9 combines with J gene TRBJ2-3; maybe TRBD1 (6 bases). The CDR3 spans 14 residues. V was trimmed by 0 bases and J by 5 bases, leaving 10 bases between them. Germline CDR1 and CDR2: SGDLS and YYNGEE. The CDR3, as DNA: TGTGCCAGCAGCGTAGATCCAGGGGAAGATACGCAGTATTTT. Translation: CASSVDPGEDTQYF.

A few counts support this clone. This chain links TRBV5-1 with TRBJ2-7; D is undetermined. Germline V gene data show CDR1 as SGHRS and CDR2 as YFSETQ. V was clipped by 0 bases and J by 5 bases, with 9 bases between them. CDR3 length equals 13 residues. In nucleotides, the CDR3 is TGCGCCAGCAGCTTGGAAGTGGGCGACGAGCAGTACTTC. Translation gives CASSLEVGDEQYF.